This TCR beta chain originates from a study of beta chain features in type 1 diabetes. This clone was counted between two and nine times. The isolated RNA, all of it, was reverse transcribed, so expressed TCRB transcripts were what got sequenced. Measured with immunoSEQ multiplex PCR; TCRdb has only the in-frame clones, and not every one. The sample has roughly 250,000 clones, 9% to 10% seen once. CDR3 length: 14 residues. Germline-derived CDR1 and CDR2 are PRHDT and FYEKMQ (reference sequence). V was shortened by 5 bases and J by 1 base, with 10 bases between the two germline ends. The sequenced sample consisted of naive CD4+ T cells from blood. The source of this sequence is a woman under 30 in good health. The chain recombines TRBV13 with TRBJ2-3; D is possibly TRBD2 (5 bases). CDR3 in DNA: TGTGCCAGCAGCCCCGCGGAGGGCACAGATACGCAGTATTTT. As protein: CASSPAEGTDTQYF.